This passage covers 16 T cell receptor beta chains from one sample sequenced in a study of OX40 agonist ivuxolimab in advanced cancers. Receptors were amplified or captured by the immunoSEQ multiplex PCR assay. Drawn from immuneACCESS, this table holds only the in-frame rearrangements with V and J called that TCRdb kept. Clones are partly lost; checked studies trace under half to an unresolved V gene and leave the rest unexplained. The sample table contains approximately 100,000 clones; only one count was recorded for roughly nine tenths of them. The ten top clones hold approximately 0.3% of the sample. Specimen: CD4+ or CD8+ T cells sorted from blood, collected in a trial of the OX40 agonist ivuxolimab. These TCRs come from an adult with an advanced solid tumor such as melanoma, head and neck, liver or kidney cancer.

The CDR3 DNA sequence: TGTGCCAGCAGCCCGGACAGGGGCTATGAGCAGTTCTTC. It is translated as CASSPDRGYEQFF. V is TRBV4-2 and J is TRBJ2-1; 9 positions agree with TRBD1. The junction had 3 bases not matched to a gene; V was cut back by 4 bases and J by 8 bases. CDR1 is LGHNA and CDR2 is YNFKEQ in the germline V gene. The CDR3 is 13 amino acids.

The V and J genes are TRBV11-3 and TRBJ2-7; 15 positions match TRBD2. This CDR3 is 18 amino acids long. Germline CDR1 is SGHNT and CDR2 is YENEEA. V trimming: 5 bases; J trimming: 1 base; junction bases outside the gene matches: 9. CDR3 in amino acids: CASSTRTSGGVGSYEQYF. The CDR3 region has the DNA TGTGCCAGCAGCACCCGGACTAGCGGGGGGGTTGGGTCCTACGAGCAGTACTTC. Full variable domain (outside the CDR3, taken from reference TRBV11-3 and TRBJ2-7): EAGVVQSPRYKIIEKKQPVAFWCNPISGHNTLYWYLQNLGQGPELLIRYENEEAVDDSQLPKDRFSAERLKGVDSTLKIQPAELGDSAVYLCASSTRTSGGVGSYEQYFGPGTRLTVT.

J is TRBJ2-2 and V is TRBV1; TRBD2, the table's D call, lacks a check against the DNA. TRBV1 has pseudogene status. The length of the CDR3 is 15 residues. The DNA of the CDR3 is TGCACCAGCAGCTCAGAGCGGGAGTGTACCGGGGAGCTGTTTTTT. This codes for CTSSSERECTGELFF.

This clone was found a few times. The J gene is TRBJ2-3, the V gene TRBV28; D is uncertain. The CDR3 runs 12 residues. The germline CDR1 and CDR2 sequences are MDHEN and SYDVKM. Trimming removed 8 bases at V and 4 bases at J, with 10 bases between. The CDR3 bases are TGTGCCAGCCAACTTTCGGCAGATACGCAGTATTTT. Translated, it gives CASQLSADTQYF.

V gene TRBV11-2 combines with J gene TRBJ2-7; D is uncertain. V lost 0 bases to trimming and J lost 4 bases, with 10 bases between them. CDR3 length: 14 residues. In germline, CDR1 is SGHAT, CDR2 FQNNGV. The CDR3 bases are TGTGCCAGCAGCTTAGAGGGGATTGGTTACGAGCAGTACTTC. This sequence encodes CASSLEGIGYEQYF.

A few counts support this clone. This sample includes further DNA sequences coding for the same CDR3. The genes are TRBV15 and TRBJ2-3; D is undetermined. V was pared by 3 bases and J by 3 bases, with 4 bases between. Germline V lookup: CDR1 LNHNV, CDR2 YYDKDF (reference sequence). The CDR3 totals 12 residues. CDR3 nucleotide sequence: TGTGCCACCAGCAGGGATACAGATACGCAGTATTTT. Translated: CATSRDTDTQYF. The whole variable domain, remainder taken from reference TRBV15 and TRBJ2-3, is DAMVIQNPRYQVTQFGKPVTLSCSQTLNHNVMYWYQQKSSQAPKLLFHYYDKDFNNEADTPDNFQSRRPNTSFCFLDIRSPGLGDTAMYLCATSRDTDTQYFGPGTRLTVL.

This rearrangement joins TRBV28 to TRBJ2-3; D is possibly TRBD1 or TRBD2 (5 bases each). Trimming removed 6 bases from V and 6 bases from J, with 16 bases in between. This CDR3 is 14 amino acids long. Germline lookup yields CDR1 MDHEN and CDR2 SYDVKM. The CDR3 is CASSTRRRDDTQYF. The CDR3, as DNA: TGTGCCAGCAGCACACGACGAAGGGACGATACGCAGTATTTT.

The V and J genes are TRBV10-1 and TRBJ2-1; TRBD1 matches at 7 bases. Trimming cost V 3 bases and J 9 bases; bases outside gene matches: 8. CDR3 size: 14 residues. Germline values: CDR1 WNHNN, CDR2 SYGVQD (reference sequence). The CDR3 is CASSDSGHRGEQFF. The CDR3 region has the DNA TGCGCCAGCAGTGATTCGGGCCACAGGGGTGAGCAGTTCTTC.

This chain connects TRBV18 to TRBJ2-7; D may correspond to TRBD1 or TRBD2 (6 bases each). Germline values: CDR1 KGHSH, CDR2 LQKENI. The CDR3 sequence is 13 residues long. Trimming shortened V by 2 bases and J by 6 bases, and 11 bases separated the two germline ends. CDR3 nucleotide sequence: TGTGCCAGCTCACCAATAGAGGGGGGCGAGCAGTACTTC. It is translated as CASSPIEGGEQYF.

There are a few counts of this clone. V usage is TRBV14 and J usage is TRBJ2-7; 8 bases fit TRBD2. From germline, CDR1 is SGHDN and CDR2 FVKESK. The CDR3 is made up of 15 amino acids. Trimming removed 1 base from V and 2 bases from J; junction bases left unmatched: 4. The chain's CDR3 is CASSQGLAPTYEQYF. The CDR3 nucleotides read TGTGCCAGCAGCCAAGGACTAGCGCCTACCTACGAGCAGTACTTC.

The chain employs TRBV7-3 and TRBJ2-5; 7 bases are shared with TRBD2. The CDR3 has 16 residues. Trimming cost V 0 bases and J 2 bases; bases outside gene matches: 6. CDR1 is SGHTA, CDR2 FQGTGA, per germline. In nucleotides, the CDR3 is TGTGCCAGCAGCTTAACGGGGACTAACCCTCAAGAGACCCAGTACTTC. As protein: CASSLTGTNPQETQYF.

The chain joins TRBV18 to TRBJ1-4; 12 bases are a match to TRBD1. Germline CDR1 KGHSH, CDR2 LQKENI. This CDR3 is 14 amino acids long. Unmatched junction bases numbered 2, after V lost 4 bases and J lost 8 bases. This CDR3 is CASSHGTGGEKLFF. The DNA for the CDR3 is TGTGCCAGCTCACACGGGACAGGGGGCGAAAAACTGTTTTTT. Complete variable domain (other parts from reference TRBV18 and TRBJ1-4): NAGVMQNPRHLVRRRGQEARLRCSPMKGHSHVYWYRQLPEEGLKFMVYLQKENIIDESGMPKERFSAEFPKEGPSILRIQQVVRGDSAAYFCASSHGTGGEKLFFGSGTQLSVL.

This clone occurred a few times. V gene TRBV5-8 combines with J gene TRBJ1-3, with D uncertain. The CDR3 consists of 15 residues. V was shortened by 4 bases and J by 2 bases, with 13 bases between the two germline ends. Germline V gene data show CDR1 as SGHTS and CDR2 as YDEGEE. CDR3 region: CASSPWPVAGNTIYF. Written as DNA, the CDR3 is TGTGCCAGCAGCCCCTGGCCCGTCGCTGGAAACACCATATATTTT.

V is TRBV28 and J is TRBJ2-5; D is possibly TRBD1 (6 bases). There are 13 residues in the CDR3. The V and J ends lost 3 bases and 4 bases respectively, with 9 bases between them. Germline-derived CDR1 and CDR2 are MDHEN and SYDVKM. CDR3 DNA sequence: TGTGCCAGCAGTTTTGGGGGCAGAGAGACCCAGTACTTC. This encodes CASSFGGRETQYF.

The chain couples TRBV2 to TRBJ2-5; 8 positions match TRBD2. Trimming removed 6 bases from V and 4 bases from J; junction bases left unmatched: 10. This CDR3 has 15 residues. Germline V gene sequence: CDR1 SNHLY, CDR2 FYNNEI. The CDR3: CASSGASGPRETQYF. CDR3 nucleotide sequence: TGTGCCAGCAGCGGGGCTAGCGGGCCCCGAGAGACCCAGTACTTC.

This rearrangement joins TRBV28 to TRBJ2-1; D unclear. Per the germline V gene, CDR1 is MDHEN and CDR2 is SYDVKM. The CDR3 runs 12 residues. The V gene lost 7 bases and the J gene lost 10 bases, with 14 bases spanning the gap. CDR3 nucleotide sequence: TGTGCCAGCACCACCAACTATAGAGAGCAGTTCTTC. This encodes CASTTNYREQFF.